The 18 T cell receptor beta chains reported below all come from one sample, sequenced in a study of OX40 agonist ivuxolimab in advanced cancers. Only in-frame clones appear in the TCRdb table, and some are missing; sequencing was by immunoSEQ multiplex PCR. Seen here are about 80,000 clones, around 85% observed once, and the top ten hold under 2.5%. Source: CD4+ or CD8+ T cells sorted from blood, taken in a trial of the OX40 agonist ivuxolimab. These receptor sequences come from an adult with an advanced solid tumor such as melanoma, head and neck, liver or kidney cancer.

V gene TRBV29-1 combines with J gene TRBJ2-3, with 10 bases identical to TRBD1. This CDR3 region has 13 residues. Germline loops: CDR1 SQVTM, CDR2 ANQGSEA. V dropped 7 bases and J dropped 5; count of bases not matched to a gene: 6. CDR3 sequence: CSAMTGGGDTQYF. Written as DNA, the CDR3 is TGCAGCGCCATGACAGGGGGCGGAGATACGCAGTATTTT.

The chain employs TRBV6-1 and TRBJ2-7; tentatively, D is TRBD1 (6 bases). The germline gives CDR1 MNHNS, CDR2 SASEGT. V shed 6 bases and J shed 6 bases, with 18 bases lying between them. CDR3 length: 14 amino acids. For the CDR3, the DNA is TGTGCCAGCAGATCCACGGGACATGGGGGCGAGCAGTACTTC. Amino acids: CASRSTGHGGEQYF.

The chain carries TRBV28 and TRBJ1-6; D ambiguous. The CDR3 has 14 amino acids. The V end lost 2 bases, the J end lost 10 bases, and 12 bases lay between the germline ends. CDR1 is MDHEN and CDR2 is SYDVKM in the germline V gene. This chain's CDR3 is CASSLQTARSPLHF. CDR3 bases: TGTGCCAGCAGTTTACAGACCGCTCGGTCACCCCTCCACTTT.

In DNA form, the CDR3 reads TGTGCCAGCTCACCAATGGGGACAGGGACTGGAAACACCATATATTTT. It is translated as CASSPMGTGTGNTIYF. The chain uses TRBV18 and TRBJ1-3; 9 bases line up with TRBD1. This CDR3 comprises 16 residues. After removal of 2 bases from V and 2 bases from J, the junction contained 4 bases not matched to a gene. Germline V gene data show CDR1 as KGHSH and CDR2 as LQKENI.

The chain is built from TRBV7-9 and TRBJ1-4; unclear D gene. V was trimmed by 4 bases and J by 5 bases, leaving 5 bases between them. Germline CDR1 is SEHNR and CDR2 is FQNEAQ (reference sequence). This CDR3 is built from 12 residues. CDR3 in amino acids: CASSSLNEKLFF. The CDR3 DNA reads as TGTGCCAGCAGCTCACTAAATGAAAAACTGTTTTTT.

The chain's CDR3 is CASSRLDSSGNTIYF. The DNA for the CDR3 is TGTGCCAGCAGCCGACTGGACAGCTCTGGAAACACCATATATTTT. This chain joins TRBV14 and TRBJ1-3; D is perhaps TRBD1 (6 bases). The CDR3 totals 15 residues. Germline V lookup: CDR1 SGHDN, CDR2 FVKESK. V shed 4 bases and J shed 0 bases, with 10 bases lying between them.

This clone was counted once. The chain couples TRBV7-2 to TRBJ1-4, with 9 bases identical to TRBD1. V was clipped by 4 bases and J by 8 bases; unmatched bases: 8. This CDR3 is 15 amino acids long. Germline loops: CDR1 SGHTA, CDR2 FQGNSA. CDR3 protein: CASSSRQGGGEKLFF. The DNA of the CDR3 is TGTGCCAGCAGCTCTCGACAGGGGGGAGGAGAAAAACTGTTTTTT.

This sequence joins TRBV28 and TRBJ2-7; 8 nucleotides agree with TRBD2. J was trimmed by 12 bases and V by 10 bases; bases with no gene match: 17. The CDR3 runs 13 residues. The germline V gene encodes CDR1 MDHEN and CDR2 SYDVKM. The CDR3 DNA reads TGTGCCACCGAGCGGGAGAACCGCCGGGGGTCGTACTTC. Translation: CATERENRRGSYF.

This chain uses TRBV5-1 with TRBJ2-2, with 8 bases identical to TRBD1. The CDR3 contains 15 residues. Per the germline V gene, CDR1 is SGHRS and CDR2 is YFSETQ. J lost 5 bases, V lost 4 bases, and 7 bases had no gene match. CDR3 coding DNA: TGCGCCAGCAGCCTGGGACAGGCTACTACCGGGGAGCTGTTTTTT. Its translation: CASSLGQATTGELFF.

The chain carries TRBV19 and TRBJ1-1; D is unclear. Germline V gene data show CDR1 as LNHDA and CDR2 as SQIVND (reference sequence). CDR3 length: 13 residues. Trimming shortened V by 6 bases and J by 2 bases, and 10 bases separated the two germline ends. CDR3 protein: CASRIRDNTEAFF. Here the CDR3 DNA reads TGTGCCAGTAGGATAAGAGATAACACTGAAGCTTTCTTT.

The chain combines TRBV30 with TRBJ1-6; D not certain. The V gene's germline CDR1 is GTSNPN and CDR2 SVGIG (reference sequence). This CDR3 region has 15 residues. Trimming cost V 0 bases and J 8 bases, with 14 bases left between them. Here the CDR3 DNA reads TGTGCCTGGAGTGTACCGCAAAAAAGGGATTCACCCCTCCACTTT. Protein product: CAWSVPQKRDSPLHF.

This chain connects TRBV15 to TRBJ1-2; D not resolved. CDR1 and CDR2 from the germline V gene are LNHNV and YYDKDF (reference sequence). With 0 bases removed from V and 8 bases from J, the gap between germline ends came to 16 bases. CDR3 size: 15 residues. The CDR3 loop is CATSRDMVSGLGYTF. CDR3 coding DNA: TGTGCCACCAGCAGAGATATGGTTTCGGGGTTAGGCTACACCTTC.

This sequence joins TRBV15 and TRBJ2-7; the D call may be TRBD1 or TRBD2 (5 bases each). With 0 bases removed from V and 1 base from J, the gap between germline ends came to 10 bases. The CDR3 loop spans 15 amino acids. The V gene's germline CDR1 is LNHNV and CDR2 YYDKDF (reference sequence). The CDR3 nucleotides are TGTGCCACCAGCAGAGACCGGGGCCAGTCCTACGAGCAGTACTTC. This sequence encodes CATSRDRGQSYEQYF. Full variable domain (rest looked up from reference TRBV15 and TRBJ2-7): DAMVIQNPRYQVTQFGKPVTLSCSQTLNHNVMYWYQQKSSQAPKLLFHYYDKDFNNEADTPDNFQSRRPNTSFCFLDIRSPGLGDTAMYLCATSRDRGQSYEQYFGPGTRLTVT.

CDR3 sequence reads: CASSSTGTVLYDEQFF. In nucleotides, the CDR3 is TGTGCCAGCAGCTCAACCGGGACAGTGCTGTATGATGAGCAGTTCTTC. The chain uses TRBV5-5 and TRBJ2-1, with 7 bases identical to TRBD1. The CDR3 sequence is 16 residues long. The germline V gene encodes CDR1 SGHKS and CDR2 YYEKEE (reference sequence). With V trimmed by 3 bases and J by 8 bases, 14 bases remained unmatched. Full variable domain (missing parts from reference TRBV5-5 and TRBJ2-1): DAGVTQSPTHLIKTRGQQVTLRCSPISGHKSVSWYQQVLGQGPQFIFQYYEKEERGRGNFPDRFSARQFPNYSSELNVNALLLGDSALYLCASSSTGTVLYDEQFFGPGTRLTVL.

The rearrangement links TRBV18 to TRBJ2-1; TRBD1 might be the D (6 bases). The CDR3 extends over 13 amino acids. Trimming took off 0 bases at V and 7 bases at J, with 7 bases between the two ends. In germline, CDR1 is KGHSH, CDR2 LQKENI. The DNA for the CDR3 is TGTGCCAGCTCACCACCCGGACAGAATGAGCAGTTCTTC. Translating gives CASSPPGQNEQFF.

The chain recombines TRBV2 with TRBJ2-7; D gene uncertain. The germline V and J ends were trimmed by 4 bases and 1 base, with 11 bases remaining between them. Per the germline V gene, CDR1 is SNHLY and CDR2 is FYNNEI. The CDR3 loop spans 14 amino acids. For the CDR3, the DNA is TGTGCCAGCAGTGGTATGGGGTCTTCCTACGAGCAGTACTTC. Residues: CASSGMGSSYEQYF.

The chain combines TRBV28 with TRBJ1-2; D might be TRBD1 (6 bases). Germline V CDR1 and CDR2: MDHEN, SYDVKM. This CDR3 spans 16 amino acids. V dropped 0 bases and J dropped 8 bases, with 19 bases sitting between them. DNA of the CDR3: TGTGCCAGCAGTTTATGGCTTCGGACAGCCTATGGAGGCTACACCTTC. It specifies CASSLWLRTAYGGYTF.

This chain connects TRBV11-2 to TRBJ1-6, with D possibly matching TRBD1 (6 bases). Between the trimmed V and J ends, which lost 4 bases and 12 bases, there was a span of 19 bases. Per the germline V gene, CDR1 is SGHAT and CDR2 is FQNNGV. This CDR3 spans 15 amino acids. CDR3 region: CASSSRDTFWGPLHF. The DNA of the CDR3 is TGTGCCAGCAGCTCCCGGGACACTTTTTGGGGACCCCTCCACTTT.